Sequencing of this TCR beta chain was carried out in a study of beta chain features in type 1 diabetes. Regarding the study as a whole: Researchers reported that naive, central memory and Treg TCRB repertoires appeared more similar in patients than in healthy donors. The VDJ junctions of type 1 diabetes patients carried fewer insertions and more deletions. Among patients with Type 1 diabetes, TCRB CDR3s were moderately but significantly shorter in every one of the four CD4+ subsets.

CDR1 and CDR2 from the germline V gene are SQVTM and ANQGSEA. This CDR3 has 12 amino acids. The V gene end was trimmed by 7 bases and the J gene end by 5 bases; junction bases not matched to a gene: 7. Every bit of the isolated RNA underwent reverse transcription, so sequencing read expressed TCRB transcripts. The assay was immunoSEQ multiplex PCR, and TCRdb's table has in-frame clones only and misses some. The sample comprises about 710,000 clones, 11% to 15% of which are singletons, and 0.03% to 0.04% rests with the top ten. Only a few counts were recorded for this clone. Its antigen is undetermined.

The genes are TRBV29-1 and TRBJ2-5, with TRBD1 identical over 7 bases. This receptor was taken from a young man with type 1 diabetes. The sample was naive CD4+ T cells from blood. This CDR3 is CSAQGVGETQYF. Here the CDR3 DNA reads TGCAGCGCCCAGGGGGTAGGGGAGACCCAGTACTTC.